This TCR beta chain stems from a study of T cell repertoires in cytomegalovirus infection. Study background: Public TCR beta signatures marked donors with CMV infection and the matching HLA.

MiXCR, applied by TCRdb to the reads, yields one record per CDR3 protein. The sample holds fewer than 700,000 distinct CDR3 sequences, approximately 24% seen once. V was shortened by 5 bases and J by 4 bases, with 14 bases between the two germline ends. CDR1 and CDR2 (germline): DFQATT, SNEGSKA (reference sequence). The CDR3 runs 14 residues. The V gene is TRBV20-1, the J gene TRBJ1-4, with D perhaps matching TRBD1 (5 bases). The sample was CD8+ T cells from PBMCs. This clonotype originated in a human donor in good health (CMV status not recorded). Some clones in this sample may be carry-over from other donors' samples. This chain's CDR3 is CSAPRGTDNEKLFF. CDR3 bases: TGCAGTGCTCCACGGGGGACCGATAATGAAAAACTGTTTTTT.